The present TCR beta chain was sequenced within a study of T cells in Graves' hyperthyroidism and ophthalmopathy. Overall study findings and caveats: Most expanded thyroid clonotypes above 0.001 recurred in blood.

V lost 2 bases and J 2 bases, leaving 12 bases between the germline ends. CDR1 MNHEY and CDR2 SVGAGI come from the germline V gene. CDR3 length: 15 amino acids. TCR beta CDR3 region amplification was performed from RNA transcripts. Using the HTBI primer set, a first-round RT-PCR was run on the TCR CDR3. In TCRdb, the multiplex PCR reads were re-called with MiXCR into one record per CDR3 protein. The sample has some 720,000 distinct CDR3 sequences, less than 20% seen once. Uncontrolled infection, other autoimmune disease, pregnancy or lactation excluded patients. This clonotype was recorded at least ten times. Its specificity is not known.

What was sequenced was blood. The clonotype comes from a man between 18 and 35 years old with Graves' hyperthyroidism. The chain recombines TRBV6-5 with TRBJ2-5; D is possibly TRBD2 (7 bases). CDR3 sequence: CASSYRGGRQETQYF. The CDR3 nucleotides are TGTGCCAGCAGTTACAGGGGGGGCAGGCAAGAGACCCAGTACTTC.